What follows are 9 T cell receptor beta chains derived from one specimen sequenced in a study of blood T cell repertoires in COVID-19. Profiling relied on immunoSEQ multiplex PCR, and the TCRdb table lists in-frame clones only, not all of them. The table lists about 250,000 clones, approximately 82% of them singletons. Source material: peripheral blood. These TCRs come from a woman older than 75 with active or convalescent COVID-19.

The V and J genes are TRBV3-1 (or the pseudogene TRBV3-2) and TRBJ2-1, with D possibly being TRBD1 (6 bases). CDR3 length: 12 amino acids. Trimming pared 1 base from V and 16 bases from J, leaving 14 bases between. CDR1 and CDR2 from the germline V gene are LGHDT and YNNKEL (reference sequence). The CDR3: CASSQAYREYFF. CDR3 DNA sequence: TGTGCCAGCAGCCAAGCGTACAGGGAATACTTCTTC.

The V call is TRBV5-1, the J call TRBJ2-5; tentatively, D is TRBD2 (6 bases). The CDR3 totals 13 residues. V was trimmed by 5 bases and J by 1 base, leaving 9 bases between them. The germline CDR1 and CDR2 sequences are SGHRS and YFSETQ. CDR3 nucleotides: TGCGCCAGCAGGGCCGGGAGCCAAGAGACCCAGTACTTC. Translation: CASRAGSQETQYF.

The chain joins TRBV2 to TRBJ1-2, with a possible D match to TRBD1 (6 bases). Trimming removed 0 bases at V and 8 bases at J, with 19 bases between. This CDR3 contains 16 residues. Looked up from germline, CDR1 is SNHLY and CDR2 is FYNNEI. The CDR3 here is CASSEALRGGLGGYTF. The CDR3 nucleotides read TGTGCCAGCAGTGAAGCGCTTAGGGGGGGCCTCGGCGGCTACACCTTC.

V gene TRBV19 combines with J gene TRBJ2-2; 8 positions agree with TRBD2. The CDR3 length is 14 residues. V trimming: 7 bases; J trimming: 6 bases; junction bases outside the gene matches: 7. Germline CDR1 is LNHDA and CDR2 is SQIVND (reference sequence). CDR3 bases: TGTGCCAGTATTCCCGGGACTAGAGCCGGGGAGCTGTTTTTT. Residues: CASIPGTRAGELFF.

The gene calls are TRBV6-5 and TRBJ1-1; 7 nucleotides agree with TRBD1. Germline-derived CDR1 and CDR2 are MNHEY and SVGAGI. Germline trimming cut 6 bases from V and 4 bases from J; bases unmatched to any gene: 8. The CDR3 totals 14 residues. The CDR3: CASSPGTEVTEAFF. As DNA, the CDR3 is TGTGCCAGCAGCCCCGGGACAGAGGTCACTGAAGCTTTCTTT.

The V call is TRBV3-1 (or the pseudogene TRBV3-2), the J call TRBJ1-5; D is undetermined. The V and J ends lost 4 bases and 1 base respectively, with 8 bases between them. CDR3 length: 14 amino acids. From germline, CDR1 is LGHDT and CDR2 YNNKEL (reference sequence). CDR3 loop: CASSPAESNQPQHF. In nucleotides, the CDR3 is TGTGCCAGCAGCCCGGCGGAAAGCAATCAGCCCCAGCATTTT.

The CDR3 spells CAWRLAGGGFGEQYF. The CDR3 DNA reads TGTGCCTGGCGTTTAGCGGGAGGGGGATTCGGCGAGCAGTACTTC. The V call is TRBV30, the J call TRBJ2-7; 11 positions match TRBD2. J was trimmed by 6 bases and V by 5 bases; bases with no gene match: 12. Germline-derived CDR1 and CDR2 are GTSNPN and SVGIG (reference sequence). The CDR3 covers 15 residues.

The chain recombines TRBV2 with TRBJ1-4; 9 bases match TRBD1. J gave up 10 bases and V 5 bases, and 8 bases lay outside the gene matches. This CDR3 is built from 14 residues. Germline V lookup: CDR1 SNHLY, CDR2 FYNNEI. CDR3 nucleotide sequence: TGTGCCAGCAGTCCCCGACAGGGGGACGGAAAACTGTTTTTT. It translates to CASSPRQGDGKLFF. The full variable domain, rest sourced from reference TRBV2 and TRBJ1-4, is EPEVTQTPSHQVTQMGQEVILRCVPISNHLYFYWYRQILGQKVEFLVSFYNNEISEKSEIFDDQFSVERPDGSNFTLKIRSTKLEDSAMYFCASSPRQGDGKLFFGSGTQLSVL.

This clone was seen a few times. The junction shows a germline mismatch at one end, possibly a read error. For the CDR3, the DNA is TGTGCCAGCACCTTACTAGCGAGTAATCTCGGTGAGCAGTTCTTC. Encoded protein: CASTLLASNLGEQFF. J is TRBJ2-1 and V is TRBV11-2; 7 bases agree with TRBD2. There are 15 residues in the CDR3. Germline V gene data show CDR1 as SGHAT and CDR2 as FQNNGV.